A selection of T cell receptor beta chains follows, all from one sample in a study of control samples from healthy donors and cancer patients. Some clones are missing from TCRdb's copy, which holds only in-frame ones; the method was immunoSEQ multiplex PCR. This sample has roughly 100,000 clones, with around 89% found just once. Material: blood. These receptors originate from a man between 25 and 39 years old in good health. Each CDR3 is given with its conserved first and last residue. The D gene is left open where the match is weak. A row's size may be missing; if present it is once, few, many or a size class.

d_call	clone_size	cdr3_length	v_call	j_call	cdr3_aa	cdr3_nt
.	.	11	TRBV12-3/TRBV12-4	TRBJ2-7	CASSPGQEQYF	TGTGCCAGCAGTCCGGGGCAAGAGCAGTACTTC
.	.	13	TRBV3-1/TRBV3-2	TRBJ2-3	CASSQDLTDTQYF	TGTGCCAGCAGCCAAGATCTGACAGATACGCAGTATTTT
.	.	12	TRBV15	TRBJ1-4	CATQATNEKLFF	TGTGCCACACAGGCAACTAATGAAAAACTGTTTTTT
.	.	15	TRBV14	TRBJ2-5	CASSQVTMASETQYF	TGTGCCAGCAGCCAAGTAACCATGGCATCCGAGACCCAGTACTTC
TRBD2	.	17	TRBV4-1	TRBJ2-1	CASSQPPTSGGANEQFF	TGCGCCAGCAGCCAACCTCCGACTAGCGGGGGAGCAAATGAGCAGTTCTTC
TRBD2	.	14	TRBV6-6	TRBJ2-3	CASCSRGEADTQYF	TGTGCCAGCTGTTCGCGGGGGGAGGCAGATACGCAGTATTTT
.	.	13	TRBV15	TRBJ1-4	CATSRLINEKLFF	TGTGCCACCAGCAGGTTAATTAATGAAAAACTGTTTTTT
.	few	16	TRBV5-4	TRBJ2-3	CASSLPGRVSTDTQYF	TGTGCCAGCAGCTTGCCGGGAAGAGTGAGCACAGATACGCAGTATTTT
.	once	13	TRBV19	TRBJ1-4	CASSIERGRKLFF	TGTGCCAGTAGTATAGAGCGGGGCCGAAAACTGTTTTTT
.	.	15	TRBV2	TRBJ2-3	CASRTHTYPTDTQYF	TGTGCCAGCAGGACCCATACATATCCGACAGATACGCAGTATTTT
TRBD1	.	15	TRBV2	TRBJ1-1	CASSDRGLRGTEAFF	TGTGCCAGCAGTGACAGGGGGCTCAGGGGCACTGAAGCTTTCTTT
.	few	14	TRBV7-2	TRBJ1-1	CASSSSRGRTEAFF	TGTGCCAGCAGCTCAAGCAGGGGTAGGACTGAAGCTTTCTTT
.	.	15	TRBV3-1/TRBV3-2	TRBJ1-1	CASSLGSHGNTEAFF	TGCGCCAGCAGCCTCGGGTCGCATGGGAACACTGAAGCTTTCTTT
.	.	15	TRBV4-1	TRBJ2-2	CASSHQTGGTGELFF	TGCGCCAGCAGCCACCAGACAGGCGGCACCGGGGAGCTGTTTTTT
.	.	15	TRBV6-2/TRBV6-3	TRBJ2-5	CASSYIGREGETQYF	TGTGCCAGCAGTTACATCGGCAGGGAAGGGGAGACCCAGTACTTC
.	few	13	TRBV12-3/TRBV12-4	TRBJ1-2	CASTRDLSNGYTF	TGTGCCAGCACCCGGGACCTATCGAATGGCTACACCTTC
.	.	15	TRBV3-1/TRBV3-2	TRBJ1-2	CASSQDHRLFYGYTF	TGTGCCAGCAGCCAAGATCACAGGTTGTTCTATGGCTACACCTTC
TRBD1	.	14	TRBV11-3	TRBJ2-7	CASSARQGSGEQYF	TGTGCCAGCAGCGCCCGACAGGGTTCGGGCGAGCAGTACTTC
TRBD1	.	18	TRBV27	TRBJ1-5	CASGEQKEPGQGNQPQHF	TGTGCCAGCGGAGAACAAAAAGAACCGGGACAGGGCAATCAGCCCCAGCATTTT
TRBD1	medium-sized	15	TRBV2	TRBJ1-4	CASSRTGNIYEKLFF	TGTGCCAGCAGTCGGACAGGGAATATCTATGAAAAACTGTTTTTT
.	few	13	TRBV4-1	TRBJ1-2	CASSQDSPYGYTF	TGCGCCAGCAGCCAAGACAGTCCCTATGGCTACACCTTC
TRBD1	.	16	TRBV3-1/TRBV3-2	TRBJ1-5	CASSQDAGGDNQPQHF	TGTGCCAGCAGCCAAGATGCAGGGGGCGACAATCAGCCCCAGCATTTT
TRBD1	.	14	TRBV30	TRBJ2-7	CAWKPGQGSHEQYF	TGTGCCTGGAAGCCGGGACAGGGTTCCCACGAGCAGTACTTC
.	.	12	TRBV2	TRBJ2-3	CASSLSGDTQYF	TGTGCCAGCAGTCTTAGCGGAGATACGCAGTATTTT
.	.	14	TRBV19	TRBJ1-6	CASSILESDSPLHF	TGTGCCAGTAGTATTTTAGAATCGGATTCACCCCTCCACTTT
.	.	14	TRBV11-3	TRBJ1-1	CASSLEGRSREAFF	TGTGCCAGCAGCTTAGAGGGACGGAGTCGTGAAGCTTTCTTT
.	.	13	TRBV5-4	TRBJ1-2	CASSSDGNYGYTF	TGTGCCAGCAGTTCGGACGGTAACTATGGCTACACCTTC
.	once	14	TRBV29-1	TRBJ1-1	CTINRARMNTEAFF	TGCACCATAAACAGGGCCCGAATGAACACTGAAGCTTTCTTT
.	.	16	TRBV18	TRBJ1-4	CASSPGISGTNEKLFF	TGTGCCAGCTCACCAGGTATCTCCGGAACTAATGAAAAACTGTTTTTT
TRBD2	.	14	TRBV3-1/TRBV3-2	TRBJ2-5	CASSLGGGKETQYF	TGTGCCAGCAGCCTTGGGGGGGGTAAAGAGACCCAGTACTTC
TRBD1	.	14	TRBV27	TRBJ1-2	CASSSGGRSHGYTF	TGTGCCAGCAGTTCAGGGGGTCGGTCCCATGGCTACACCTTC
TRBD2	.	14	TRBV7-6	TRBJ2-1	CASSYSGGDNEQFF	TGTGCCAGCAGCTATAGCGGGGGAGACAATGAGCAGTTCTTC
.	.	15	TRBV11-2	TRBJ2-6	CASSLIGSGANVLTF	TGTGCCAGCAGCTTAATTGGCTCTGGGGCCAACGTCCTGACTTTC
TRBD1	once	15	TRBV29-1	TRBJ2-2	CSVDRGQGFAGELFF	TGCAGCGTTGATAGGGGACAGGGGTTTGCCGGGGAGCTGTTTTTT
TRBD1	.	15	TRBV5-1	TRBJ1-2	CASTLDRGANYGYTF	TGCGCCAGCACCTTAGACAGGGGTGCTAACTATGGCTACACCTTC
TRBD2	.	14	TRBV7-2	TRBJ2-7	CASSSRSGAYEQYF	TGTGCCAGCAGCTCCCGTAGCGGGGCCTACGAGCAGTACTTC
.	.	18	TRBV5-1	TRBJ1-1	CASSLGEGRQNMNTEAFF	TGCGCCAGCAGCTTGGGTGAGGGGAGACAGAATATGAACACTGAAGCTTTCTTT
.	.	13	TRBV19	TRBJ2-5	CASSRKYQETQYF	TGTGCCAGTAGTAGAAAGTACCAAGAGACCCAGTACTTC
.	.	14	TRBV11-1	TRBJ2-7	CASSFRDLIYEQYF	TGTGCCAGCAGCTTCAGGGACTTGATCTACGAGCAGTACTTC
.	.	16	TRBV7-2	TRBJ2-3	CASSASSGARTDTQYF	TGTGCCAGCAGCGCCAGCTCGGGGGCGCGCACAGATACGCAGTATTTT
TRBD1	.	13	TRBV6-5	TRBJ2-2	CASSRTGTGPRVF	TGTGCCAGCAGTCGGACAGGGACGGGGCCTAGGGTTTTT
.	.	14	TRBV4-1	TRBJ2-5	CASSQAQGRETQYF	TGCGCCAGCAGCCAAGCACAGGGAAGGGAGACCCAGTACTTC
.	.	14	TRBV25-1	TRBJ2-2	CASSAPGSTGELFF	TGTGCCAGCAGTGCACCCGGGAGCACCGGGGAGCTGTTTTTT
TRBD1	.	14	TRBV6-6	TRBJ1-1	CASSYPDRDGEAFF	TGTGCCAGCAGTTACCCCGACAGGGACGGTGAAGCTTTCTTT
.	.	13	TRBV28	TRBJ2-1	CASEEGSGNEQFF	TGTGCCAGTGAAGAGGGGTCCGGCAATGAGCAGTTCTTC
.	.	11	TRBV7-9	TRBJ2-1	CASSSNNEQFF	TGTGCCAGCAGCTCAAACAATGAGCAGTTCTTC
.	.	15	TRBV24-1	TRBJ2-2	CATSLSGASTGELFF	TGTGCCACCAGTTTGTCGGGAGCGAGCACCGGGGAGCTGTTTTTT
.	.	13	TRBV10-3	TRBJ2-2	CAISESYTGELFF	TGTGCCATCAGTGAAAGCTACACCGGGGAGCTGTTTTTT
.	medium-sized	15	TRBV6-5	TRBJ1-5	CASSTVGQSNQPQHF	TGTGCCAGCAGCACCGTTGGGCAGAGCAATCAGCCCCAGCATTTT
.	.	16	TRBV28	TRBJ1-3	CASSPRNRYSGNTIYF	TGTGCCAGCAGTCCCCGAAACCGCTACTCTGGAAACACCATATATTTT
.	.	16	TRBV6-5	TRBJ2-2	CASSYSGGGVTGELFF	TGTGCCAGCAGTTACTCGGGGGGAGGAGTCACCGGGGAGCTGTTTTTT
.	.	11	TRBV12-3/TRBV12-4	TRBJ2-1	CASSLGSPRVF	TGTGCCAGCAGTTTGGGGAGCCCCAGGGTCTTC
.	.	14	TRBV11-2	TRBJ1-2	CASSLVPGIGGYTF	TGTGCCAGCAGCTTAGTGCCGGGTATTGGTGGCTACACCTTC